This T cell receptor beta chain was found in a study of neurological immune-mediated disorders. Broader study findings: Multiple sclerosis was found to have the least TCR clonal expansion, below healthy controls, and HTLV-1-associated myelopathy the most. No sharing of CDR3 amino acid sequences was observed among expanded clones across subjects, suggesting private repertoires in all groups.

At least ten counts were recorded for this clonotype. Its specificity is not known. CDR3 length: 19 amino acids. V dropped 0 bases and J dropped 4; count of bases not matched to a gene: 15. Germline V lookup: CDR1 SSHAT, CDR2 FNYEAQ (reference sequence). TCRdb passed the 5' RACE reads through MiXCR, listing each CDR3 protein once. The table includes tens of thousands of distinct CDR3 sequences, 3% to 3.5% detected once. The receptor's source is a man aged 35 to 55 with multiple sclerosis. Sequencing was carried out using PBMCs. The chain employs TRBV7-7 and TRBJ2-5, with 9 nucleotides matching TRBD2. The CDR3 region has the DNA TGTGCCAGCAGCTTAGCCGCGGGGGGGCCGGTATTGGCGAGAGAGACCCAGTACTTC. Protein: CASSLAAGGPVLARETQYF. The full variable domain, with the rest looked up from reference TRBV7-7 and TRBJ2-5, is GAGVSQSPRYKVTKRGQDVTLRCDPISSHATLYWYQQALGQGPEFLTYFNYEAQPDKSGLPSDRFSAERPEGSISTLTIQRTEQRDSAMYRCASSLAAGGPVLARETQYFGPGTRLLVL.